The 28 T cell receptor beta chains in this list originate from one sample, sequenced in a study of STAT5B mutations in CD4+ large granular lymphocyte leukemia. Method: immunoSEQ multiplex PCR; TCRdb's copy keeps in-frame clones and lacks some. The sample holds about 31,000 clones, 70% to 85% seen once. Sequenced material: CD4+ T cells from blood buffy coats. The source is a human donor in good health.

This clone was counted once. V gene TRBV6-5 combines with J gene TRBJ1-6; D gene unclear. The CDR3 covers 14 residues. Germline V gene data show CDR1 as MNHEY and CDR2 as SVGAGI. The ends were cut back, 2 bases at V and 5 bases at J, with 7 bases in the middle. The chain's CDR3 is CASSYRGDNSPLHF. The CDR3 bases are TGTGCCAGCAGTTACCGGGGAGATAATTCACCCCTCCACTTT.

This clone was seen a handful of times. This sequence joins TRBV5-1 and TRBJ1-4; D remains unclear. CDR1 and CDR2 (germline): SGHRS, YFSETQ. Deletions cut 0 bases from V and 8 bases from J, with 14 bases between. This CDR3 has 15 amino acids. CDR3 DNA: TGCGCCAGCAGCTTGGCCGGAGTAGACAACGAAAAACTGTTTTTT. Encoded protein: CASSLAGVDNEKLFF.

The chain is built from TRBV18 and TRBJ2-1; a weak D match, TRBD2 (5 bases). V was clipped by 0 bases and J by 4 bases, with 16 bases between them. The CDR3 spans 17 residues. Germline V lookup: CDR1 KGHSH, CDR2 LQKENI. The CDR3 sequence: CASSPPELGRFYNEQFF. DNA for the CDR3: TGTGCCAGCTCACCACCGGAACTAGGCCGTTTTTACAATGAGCAGTTCTTC.

The gene calls are TRBV2 and TRBJ1-5; maybe TRBD1 (6 bases). The length of the CDR3 is 16 residues. The germline V and J ends were trimmed by 9 bases and 9 bases, with 27 bases remaining between them. The germline V gene encodes CDR1 SNHLY and CDR2 FYNNEI. CDR3 sequence (DNA): TGTGCCAGTCAAACGGGGGGGGCGAGGGGTCAGGGGCCCCAGCATTTT. It translates to CASQTGGARGQGPQHF.

This clone appeared a few times. The rearrangement joins TRBV5-4 to TRBJ1-1; no clear D. Germline CDR1 and CDR2: SGHNT and YYREEE (reference sequence). There are 15 residues in the CDR3. The ends were cut back, 0 bases at V and 5 bases at J, with 14 bases in the middle. CDR3 amino acids: CASSLANVMGTEAFF. For the CDR3, the DNA is TGTGCCAGCAGCTTGGCGAATGTAATGGGGACTGAAGCTTTCTTT.

The genes are TRBV18 and TRBJ1-2; D might be TRBD1 (6 bases). Germline values: CDR1 KGHSH, CDR2 LQKENI. The length of the CDR3 is 14 residues. Between the trimmed V and J ends, which lost 2 bases and 4 bases, there was a span of 11 bases. The CDR3 sequence is CASSPGGRGYGYTF. The CDR3, as DNA: TGTGCCAGCTCACCAGGGGGCAGGGGCTATGGCTACACCTTC.

The chain has TRBV7-9 and TRBJ1-2; the match to TRBD1 covers 7 bases. Germline lookup yields CDR1 SEHNR and CDR2 FQNEAQ (reference sequence). J lost 4 bases, V lost 5 bases, and 7 bases had no gene match. This CDR3 is 14 amino acids long. The CDR3 bases are TGTGCCAGCAGCGAGACGACAGGGCTCTATGGCTACACCTTC. Its translation is CASSETTGLYGYTF.

V usage is TRBV7-2 and J usage is TRBJ1-1; D gene ambiguous. The germline V and J ends were trimmed by 5 bases and 5 bases, with 15 bases remaining between them. From germline, CDR1 is SGHTA and CDR2 FQGNSA. The CDR3 runs 14 residues. In DNA form, the CDR3 reads TGTGCCAGCAGCCCTCAAGCAGCCTTGACTGAAGCTTTCTTT. Amino acid sequence: CASSPQAALTEAFF.

A single count supports this clone. The rearrangement links TRBV5-1 to TRBJ2-5; 8 bases match TRBD2. Trimming at V came to 3 bases and at J to 2 bases, leaving 6 bases not matched to a gene. The germline V gene has CDR1 SGHRS and CDR2 YFSETQ. The CDR3 has 15 residues. DNA for the CDR3: TGCGCCAGCAGCTCCCCCCGGGGGGGGCAAGAGACCCAGTACTTC. This encodes CASSSPRGGQETQYF. Combining the CDR3 with reference TRBV5-1 and TRBJ2-5 gives the whole variable domain KAGVTQTPRYLIKTRGQQVTLSCSPISGHRSVSWYQQTPGQGLQFLFEYFSETQRNKGNFPGRFSGRQFSNSRSEMNVSTLELGDSALYLCASSSPRGGQETQYFGPGTRLLVL.

This clone was recorded a few times. The V and J genes are TRBV4-3 and TRBJ1-1; D remains ambiguous. Trimming left V 1 base short and J 4 bases short, with 16 bases between. CDR1 and CDR2 (germline): LGHNA, YSLEER. This CDR3 has 16 residues. The CDR3 is CASSQAESGSTTEAFF. CDR3 nucleotides: TGCGCCAGCAGCCAAGCAGAATCCGGCAGCACCACTGAAGCTTTCTTT.

In its sample, this clone was seen a few times. The gene calls are TRBV19 and TRBJ2-2; D is possibly TRBD2 (6 bases). Trimming left V 3 bases short and J 0 bases short, with 8 bases between. Germline V gene lookup returns CDR1 LNHDA and CDR2 SQIVND (reference sequence). This CDR3 contains 15 residues. CDR3 in DNA: TGTGCCAGTAGTATCCGGGGGACGAACACCGGGGAGCTGTTTTTT. This gives the protein CASSIRGTNTGELFF.

The chain combines TRBV7-2 with TRBJ2-1; perhaps TRBD1 as D (5 bases). The CDR3 covers 17 residues. Trimming cost V 0 bases and J 5 bases, with 17 bases left between them. Germline lookup yields CDR1 SGHTA and CDR2 FQGNSA. In DNA form, the CDR3 reads TGTGCCAGCAGCTTAGCGCGTGGGGATGGGGCAAACAATGAGCAGTTCTTC. This gives the protein CASSLARGDGANNEQFF.

This chain links TRBV4-1 with TRBJ2-1; 7 nucleotides line up with TRBD2. With V trimmed by 4 bases and J by 5 bases, 5 bases remained unmatched. Germline V gene data show CDR1 as MGHRA and CDR2 as YSYEKL. The CDR3 sequence is 14 residues long. The CDR3 reads CASSRPGGNNEQFF. The CDR3 DNA follows: TGCGCCAGCAGCCGACCCGGGGGGAACAATGAGCAGTTCTTC.

The chain couples TRBV9 to TRBJ1-1, with 10 bases fitting TRBD1. The junction had 1 base not matched to a gene; V was cut back by 2 bases and J by 3 bases. The CDR3 is 14 residues long. Germline V CDR1 and CDR2: SGDLS, YYNGEE. CDR3 bases: TGTGCCAGCAGCGTGACAGGGGGCGACACTGAAGCTTTCTTT. Protein sequence: CASSVTGGDTEAFF.

The chain couples TRBV2 to TRBJ2-6; D is ambiguous. The V end lost 1 base, the J end lost 0 bases, and 4 bases lay between the germline ends. This CDR3 has 15 amino acids. CDR1 SNHLY and CDR2 FYNNEI come from the germline V gene. CDR3 in DNA: TGTGCCAGCAGTGAAGGTAGCTCTGGGGCCAACGTCCTGACTTTC. Encoded protein: CASSEGSSGANVLTF. Based on the CDR3 plus reference TRBV2 and TRBJ2-6, the full variable domain is EPEVTQTPSHQVTQMGQEVILRCVPISNHLYFYWYRQILGQKVEFLVSFYNNEISEKSEIFDDQFSVERPDGSNFTLKIRSTKLEDSAMYFCASSEGSSGANVLTFGAGSRLTVL.

The chain has TRBV7-2 and TRBJ1-5; TRBD1 is a possible D gene (6 bases). CDR3 size: 16 residues. Germline V gene sequence: CDR1 SGHTA, CDR2 FQGNSA. Trimming stripped 3 bases from V and 1 base from J, with 13 bases between. The CDR3 here is CASSLTGPGSNQPQHF. The CDR3 region has the DNA TGTGCCAGCAGCTTGACAGGCCCGGGCAGCAATCAGCCCCAGCATTTT.

This chain uses TRBV18 with TRBJ2-2, with no clear D. V lost 7 bases and J lost 4, with 4 bases in between. Germline V gives CDR1 KGHSH, CDR2 LQKENI. This CDR3 comprises 11 residues. The CDR3 region is CASYSTGELFF. The DNA for the CDR3 is TGTGCCAGCTACAGCACCGGGGAGCTGTTTTTT.

The rearrangement links TRBV6-5 to TRBJ2-7, with D hard to call. Trimming took 3 bases from V and 6 from J, leaving 9 bases between them. Germline loops: CDR1 MNHEY, CDR2 SVGAGI. The CDR3 runs 12 residues. The CDR3 loop reads CASSYTTGEQYF. The DNA of the CDR3 is TGTGCCAGCAGTTATACGACTGGCGAGCAGTACTTC.

This clone was seen only once. The V call is TRBV7-2, the J call TRBJ2-1, with 10 bases matching TRBD1. V lost 5 bases to trimming and J lost 4 bases; unmatched junction nucleotides: 5. CDR1 SGHTA and CDR2 FQGNSA come from the germline V gene. The CDR3 loop spans 15 amino acids. CDR3 bases: TGTGCCAGCAGCGAGAGGACAGGGGGATACAATGAGCAGTTCTTC. It is translated as CASSERTGGYNEQFF.

The chain employs TRBV19 and TRBJ1-1; no clear D. The CDR3 is 16 residues long. V shed 5 bases and J shed 0 bases, with 16 bases lying between them. The germline V gene has CDR1 LNHDA and CDR2 SQIVND (reference sequence). The DNA for the CDR3 is TGTGCCAGTAGTGGAAGGGTTACCTCGATGAACACTGAAGCTTTCTTT. It encodes CASSGRVTSMNTEAFF. Based on the CDR3 plus reference TRBV19 and TRBJ1-1, the full variable domain is DGGITQSPKYLFRKEGQNVTLSCEQNLNHDAMYWYRQDPGQGLRLIYYSQIVNDFQKGDIAEGYSVSREKKESFPLTVTSAQKNPTAFYLCASSGRVTSMNTEAFFGQGTRLTVV.

The chain employs TRBV5-6 and TRBJ1-1; possible D gene TRBD1, 5 bases. Between the trimmed V and J ends, which lost 4 bases and 4 bases, there was a span of 11 bases. This CDR3 region has 13 residues. Germline CDR1 reads SGHDT; CDR2 reads YYEEEE. CDR3 sequence (DNA): TGTGCCAGCAGCCCGGGGGGTGGCACTGAAGCTTTCTTT. Translating it yields CASSPGGGTEAFF. Based on the CDR3 plus reference TRBV5-6 and TRBJ1-1, the full variable domain is DAGVTQSPTHLIKTRGQQVTLRCSPKSGHDTVSWYQQALGQGPQFIFQYYEEEERQRGNFPDRFSGHQFPNYSSELNVNALLLGDSALYLCASSPGGGTEAFFGQGTRLTVV.

The V call is TRBV6-5, the J call TRBJ1-5; tentatively, D is TRBD1 (5 bases). Germline V gene lookup returns CDR1 MNHEY and CDR2 SVGAGI. The CDR3 is 15 amino acids. The V end lost 6 bases, the J end lost 4 bases, and 16 bases lay between the germline ends. The CDR3 DNA reads TGTGCCAGCAGGGGGACCGAAGACTCAAATCAGCCCCAGCATTTT. Translating it yields CASRGTEDSNQPQHF.

This clone was observed once. The J gene is TRBJ2-1, the V gene TRBV29-1; 9 positions match TRBD1. Germline CDR1 is SQVTM and CDR2 is ANQGSEA. The V segment lost 6 bases and the J segment 7 bases; nucleotides outside the gene matches: 7. The CDR3 is 13 residues long. The CDR3 region is CSVKYRGRNEQFF. CDR3 bases: TGCAGCGTGAAGTACAGGGGGCGGAATGAGCAGTTCTTC.

This sequence joins TRBV4-3 and TRBJ2-3; D uncertain. The CDR3 is 16 amino acids. The V end lost 0 bases, the J end lost 4 bases, and 14 bases lay between the germline ends. Germline V gives CDR1 LGHNA, CDR2 YSLEER. CDR3 sequence: CASSQDAVQHADTQYF. DNA of the CDR3: TGCGCCAGCAGCCAAGATGCGGTCCAGCATGCAGATACGCAGTATTTT.

The chain links TRBV5-4 to TRBJ1-4; TRBD1 agrees at 8 bases. The germline gives CDR1 SGHNT, CDR2 YYREEE (reference sequence). The CDR3 length is 16 residues. The V gene end was trimmed by 3 bases and the J gene end by 8 bases; junction bases not matched to a gene: 12. CDR3 sequence: CASSSRAGTGEEKLFF. The CDR3 DNA reads TGTGCCAGCAGCTCGCGCGCCGGGACAGGCGAAGAAAAACTGTTTTTT.

Only a few counts were recorded for this clone. The chain joins TRBV4-2 to TRBJ1-2; D is possibly TRBD1 (6 bases). The V end was cut by 4 bases, the J end by 10 bases, with 19 bases between. The CDR3 spans 14 residues. Germline V lookup: CDR1 LGHNA, CDR2 YNFKEQ. As DNA, the CDR3 is TGTGCCAGCAGCCCGGAGACAGGACTCAGCCTCTACACCTTC. It translates to CASSPETGLSLYTF.

This clone has a single count. The chain joins TRBV9 to TRBJ1-5; D is ambiguous. Trimming cost V 0 bases and J 4 bases, with 11 bases left between them. The length of the CDR3 is 15 residues. Germline V gene data show CDR1 as SGDLS and CDR2 as YYNGEE. The CDR3 DNA reads as TGTGCCAGCAGCGTAGTAAAAGGAGGGAATCAGCCCCAGCATTTT. It encodes CASSVVKGGNQPQHF.

The V gene is TRBV7-2, the J gene TRBJ2-5, with TRBD2 matching over 8 bases. CDR1 SGHTA and CDR2 FQGNSA come from the germline V gene. This CDR3 spans 17 amino acids. The V and J ends lost 2 bases and 2 bases, in that order; junction bases with no gene match: 10. CDR3 DNA: TGTGCCAGCAGCTTATTCGGGCGGGGGGCGATTCAAGAGACCCAGTACTTC. The encoded protein is CASSLFGRGAIQETQYF.